This TCR beta chain comes out of a study of blood T cell repertoires in COVID-19. Study at large: Sites across the United States, Italy and Spain contributed samples from acute and convalescent COVID-19.

Authors' analysis steps: The assay estimated nucleated cells by amplifying reference gene primers. Assay used: immunoSEQ multiplex PCR; TCRdb lists only in-frame clones, some missing. Clone size and V and J calls were adopted from that table, with D and trimming inferred from the DNA. Here the sample spans 250,000 to 300,000 clones, approximately 87% being singletons. With V trimmed by 3 bases and J by 9 bases, 14 bases remained unmatched. Looked up from germline, CDR1 is LNHDA and CDR2 is SQIVND (reference sequence). CDR3 length: 17 amino acids. While infection was still active, Seattle patients were enrolled and then followed longitudinally.

Specimen: peripheral blood. This chain links TRBV19 with TRBJ1-6, with TRBD1 matching over 7 bases. The receptor was derived from a woman between 25 and 40 years old with COVID-19, enrolled during active disease. Here the CDR3 reads CASSIRHLQTGFSPLHF. The CDR3 DNA is TGTGCCAGTAGTATTCGCCATCTTCAGACAGGGTTTTCACCCCTCCACTTT.